The clone carrying this T cell receptor (beta chain) was seen a handful of times. Its antigen is still unknown. RNA transcripts provided the source from which TCR beta CDR3 regions were amplified. The study used the HTBI primer set for a first-round RT-PCR of the TCR CDR3. TCRdb fed the multiplex PCR reads into MiXCR, producing one record per CDR3 protein. The sample lists approximately 640,000 distinct CDR3 sequences, approximately 15% seen once, with roughly 15% in the top ten. This entry comes from a study of T cells in Graves' hyperthyroidism and ophthalmopathy. General study points: Blood samples included most of the expanded thyroid clonotypes exceeding 0.001.

Trimming stripped 3 bases from V and 9 bases from J, with 12 bases between. The CDR3 has 13 residues. Germline-derived CDR1 and CDR2 are DFQATT and SNEGSKA (reference sequence). The sequenced sample consisted of blood. This chain links TRBV20-1 with TRBJ1-6; TRBD1 might be the D (6 bases). The receptor comes from a man aged 50 to 60 with Graves' hyperthyroidism. The CDR3 is CSASPRGGSPLHF. CDR3 coding DNA: TGCAGTGCTAGCCCCAGGGGTGGTTCACCCCTCCACTTT.